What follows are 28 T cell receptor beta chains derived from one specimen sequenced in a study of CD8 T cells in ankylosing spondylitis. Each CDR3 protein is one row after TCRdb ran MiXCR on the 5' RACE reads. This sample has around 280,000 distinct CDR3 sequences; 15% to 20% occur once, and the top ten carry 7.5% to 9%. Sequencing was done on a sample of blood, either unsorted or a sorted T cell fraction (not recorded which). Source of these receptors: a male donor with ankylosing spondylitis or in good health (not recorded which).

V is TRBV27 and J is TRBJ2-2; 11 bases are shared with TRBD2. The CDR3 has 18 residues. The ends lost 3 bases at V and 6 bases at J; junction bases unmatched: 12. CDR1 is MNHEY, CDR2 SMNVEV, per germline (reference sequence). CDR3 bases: TGTGCCAGCAGTTTGGGACTAGCGGAAAGGAGTTGGGCCGGGGAGCTGTTTTTT. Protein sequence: CASSLGLAERSWAGELFF.

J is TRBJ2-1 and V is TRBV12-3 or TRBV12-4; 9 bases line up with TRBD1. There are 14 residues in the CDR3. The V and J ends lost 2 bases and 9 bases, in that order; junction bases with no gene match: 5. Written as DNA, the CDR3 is TGTGCCAGCAGTTTACTACAGGGGGCCAGTGAGCAGTTCTTC. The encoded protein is CASSLLQGASEQFF.

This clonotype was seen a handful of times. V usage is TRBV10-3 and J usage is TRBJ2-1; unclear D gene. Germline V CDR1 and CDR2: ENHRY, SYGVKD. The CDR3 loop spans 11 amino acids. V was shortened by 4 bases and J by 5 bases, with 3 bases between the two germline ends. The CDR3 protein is CAISGDNEQFF. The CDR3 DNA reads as TGTGCCATCAGTGGGGACAATGAGCAGTTCTTC.

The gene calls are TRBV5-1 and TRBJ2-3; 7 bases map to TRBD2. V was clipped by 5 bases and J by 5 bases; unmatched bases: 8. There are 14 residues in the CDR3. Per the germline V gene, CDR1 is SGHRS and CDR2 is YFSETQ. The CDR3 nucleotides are TGCGCCAGCAGTACCGGGACTACTCAAGATACGCAGTATTTT. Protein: CASSTGTTQDTQYF.

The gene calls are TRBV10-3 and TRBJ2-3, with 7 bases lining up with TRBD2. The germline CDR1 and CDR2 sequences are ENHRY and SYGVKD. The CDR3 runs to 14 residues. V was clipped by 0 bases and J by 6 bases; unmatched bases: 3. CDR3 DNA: TGTGCCATCAGTGAGTCCCTGGGGGGGGATACGCAGTATTTT. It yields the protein CAISESLGGDTQYF.

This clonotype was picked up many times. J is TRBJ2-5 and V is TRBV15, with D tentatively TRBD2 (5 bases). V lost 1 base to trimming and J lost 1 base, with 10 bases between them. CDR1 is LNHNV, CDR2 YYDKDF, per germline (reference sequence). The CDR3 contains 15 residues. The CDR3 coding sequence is TGTGCCACCAGCAGAGTGTGGACTGGCCAAGAGACCCAGTACTTC. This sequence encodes CATSRVWTGQETQYF.

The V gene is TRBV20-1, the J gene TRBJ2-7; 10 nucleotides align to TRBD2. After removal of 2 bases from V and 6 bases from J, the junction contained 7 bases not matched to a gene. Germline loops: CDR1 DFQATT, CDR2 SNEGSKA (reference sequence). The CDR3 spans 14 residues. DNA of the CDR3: TGCAGTGCTAGACGCAGCGGGGGGGCCTCCGAGCAGTACGTC. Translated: CSARRSGGASEQYV.

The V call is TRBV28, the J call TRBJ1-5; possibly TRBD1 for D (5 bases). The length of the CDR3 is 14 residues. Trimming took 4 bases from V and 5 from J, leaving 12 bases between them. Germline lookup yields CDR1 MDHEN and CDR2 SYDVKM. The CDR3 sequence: CASSWGGAHQPQHF. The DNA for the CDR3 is TGTGCCAGCAGTTGGGGGGGAGCCCATCAGCCCCAGCATTTT.

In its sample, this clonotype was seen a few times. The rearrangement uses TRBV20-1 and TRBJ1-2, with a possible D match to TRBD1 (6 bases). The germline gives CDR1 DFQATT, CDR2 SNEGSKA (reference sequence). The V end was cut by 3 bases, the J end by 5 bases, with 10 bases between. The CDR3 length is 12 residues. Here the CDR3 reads CSASGTQYGYTF. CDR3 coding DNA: TGCAGTGCTAGTGGGACACAGTATGGCTACACCTTC.

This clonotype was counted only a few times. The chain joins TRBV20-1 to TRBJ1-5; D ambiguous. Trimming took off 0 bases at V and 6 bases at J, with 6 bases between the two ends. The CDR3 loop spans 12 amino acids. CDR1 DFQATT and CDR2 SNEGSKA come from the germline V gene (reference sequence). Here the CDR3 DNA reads TGCAGTGCTAGAGAATTGGGTCAGCCCCAGCATTTT. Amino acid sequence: CSARELGQPQHF.

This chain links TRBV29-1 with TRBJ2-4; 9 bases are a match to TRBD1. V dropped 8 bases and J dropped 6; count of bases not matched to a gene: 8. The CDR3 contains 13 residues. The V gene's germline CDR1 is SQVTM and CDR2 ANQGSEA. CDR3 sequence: CSSCRDRANIQYF. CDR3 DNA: TGCAGCTCATGCCGGGACAGGGCAAACATTCAGTACTTC. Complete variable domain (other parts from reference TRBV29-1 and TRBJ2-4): SAVISQKPSRDICQRGTSLTIQCQVDSQVTMMFWYRQQPGQSLTLIATANQGSEATYESGFVIDKFPISRPNLTFSTLTVSNMSPEDSSIYLCSSCRDRANIQYFGAGTRLSVL.

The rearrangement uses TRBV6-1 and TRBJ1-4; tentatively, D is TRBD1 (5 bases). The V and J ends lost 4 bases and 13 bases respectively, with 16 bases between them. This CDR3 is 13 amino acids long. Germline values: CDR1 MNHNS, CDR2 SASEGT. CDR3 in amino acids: CASSGDPEWALFF. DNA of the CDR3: TGTGCCAGCAGTGGGGACCCGGAGTGGGCACTGTTTTTT.

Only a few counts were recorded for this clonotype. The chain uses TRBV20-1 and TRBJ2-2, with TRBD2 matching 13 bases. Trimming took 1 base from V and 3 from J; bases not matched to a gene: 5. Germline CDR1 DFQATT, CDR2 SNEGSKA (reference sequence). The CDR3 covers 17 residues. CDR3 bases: TGCAGTGCTAGAGGGCTACTAGCGGGAGGGTACACCGGGGAGCTGTTTTTT. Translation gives CSARGLLAGGYTGELFF.

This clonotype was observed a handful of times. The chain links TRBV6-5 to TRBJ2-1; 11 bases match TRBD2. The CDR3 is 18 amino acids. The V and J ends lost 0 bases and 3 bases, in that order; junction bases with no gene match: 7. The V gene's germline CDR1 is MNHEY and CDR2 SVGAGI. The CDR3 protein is CASSYSALAGANYNEQFF. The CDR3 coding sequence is TGTGCCAGCAGTTACTCGGCACTAGCGGGGGCAAACTACAATGAGCAGTTCTTC.

The CDR3 bases are TGCGCCAGCAGCTTGGTAGGGGCTGGCTACACCTTC. It codes for CASSLVGAGYTF. The chain couples TRBV5-1 to TRBJ1-2; tentative D call: TRBD1 (5 bases). CDR1 is SGHRS, CDR2 YFSETQ, per germline. The CDR3 consists of 12 residues. V lost 0 bases and J lost 7, with 7 bases in between.

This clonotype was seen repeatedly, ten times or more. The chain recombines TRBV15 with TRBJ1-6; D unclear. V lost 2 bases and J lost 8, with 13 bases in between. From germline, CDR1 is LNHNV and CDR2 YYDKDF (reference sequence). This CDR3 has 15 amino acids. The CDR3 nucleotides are TGTGCCACCAGCAGATTGGGTTCGTCCCATTCACCCCTCCACTTT. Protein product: CATSRLGSSHSPLHF.

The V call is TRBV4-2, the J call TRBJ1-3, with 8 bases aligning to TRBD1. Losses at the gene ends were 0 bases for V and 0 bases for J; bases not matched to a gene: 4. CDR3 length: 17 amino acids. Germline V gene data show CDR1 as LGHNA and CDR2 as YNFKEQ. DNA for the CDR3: TGTGCCAGCAGCCAAGATTTGGGGACAGGCTCTGGAAACACCATATATTTT. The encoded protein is CASSQDLGTGSGNTIYF.

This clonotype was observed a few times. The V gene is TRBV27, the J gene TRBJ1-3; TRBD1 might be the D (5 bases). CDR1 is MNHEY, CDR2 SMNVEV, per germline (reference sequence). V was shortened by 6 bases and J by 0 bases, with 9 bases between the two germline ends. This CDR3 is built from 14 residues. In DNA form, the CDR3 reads TGTGCCAGCAGGGGGACTAACTCTGGAAACACCATATATTTT. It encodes CASRGTNSGNTIYF.

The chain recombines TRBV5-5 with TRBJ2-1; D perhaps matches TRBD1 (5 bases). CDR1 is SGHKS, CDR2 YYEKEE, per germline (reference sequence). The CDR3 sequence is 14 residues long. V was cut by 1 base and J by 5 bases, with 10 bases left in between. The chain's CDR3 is CASSLSRQNNEQFF. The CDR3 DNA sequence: TGTGCCAGCAGCTTGTCGCGACAGAACAATGAGCAGTTCTTC.

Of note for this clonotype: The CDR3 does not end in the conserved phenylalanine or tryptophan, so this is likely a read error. CDR3 loop: CASSSPASGTDTQYY. The CDR3 DNA sequence: TGTGCCAGCAGCAGCCCGGCTAGCGGCACAGATACGCAGTATTAT. V is TRBV12-3 or TRBV12-4 and J is TRBJ2-3, with a tentative D call TRBD2 (6 bases). This CDR3 is 15 amino acids long. V shed 6 bases and J shed 1 base, with 14 bases lying between them.

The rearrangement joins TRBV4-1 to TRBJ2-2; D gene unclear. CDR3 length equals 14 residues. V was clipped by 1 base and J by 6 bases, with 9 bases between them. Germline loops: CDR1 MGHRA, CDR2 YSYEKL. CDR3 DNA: TGCGCCAGCAGCCAAGCGGCCGGGCCCGGGGAGCTGTTTTTT. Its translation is CASSQAAGPGELFF.

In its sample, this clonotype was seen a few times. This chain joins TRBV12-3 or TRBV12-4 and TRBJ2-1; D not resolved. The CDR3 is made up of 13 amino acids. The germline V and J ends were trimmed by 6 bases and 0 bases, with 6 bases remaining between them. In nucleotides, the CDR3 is TGTGCCAGCAGCCGGCGCTCCTACAATGAGCAGTTCTTC. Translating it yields CASSRRSYNEQFF.

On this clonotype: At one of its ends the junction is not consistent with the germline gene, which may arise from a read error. DNA for the CDR3: TGTGTCAGCACTGGGACTAGCGGGGCGGAGACCGGGGAGCTGTTTTTT. Translation gives CVSTGTSGAETGELFF. V usage is TRBV2 and J usage is TRBJ2-2; 13 bases align to TRBD2. The CDR3 contains 16 residues. CDR1 and CDR2 from the germline V gene are SNHLY and FYNNEI.

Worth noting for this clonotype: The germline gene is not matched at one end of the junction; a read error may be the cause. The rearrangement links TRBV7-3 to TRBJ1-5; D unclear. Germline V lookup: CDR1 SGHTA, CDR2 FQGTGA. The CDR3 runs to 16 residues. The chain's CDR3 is CVSSSPMRDDNQPQHF. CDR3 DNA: TGTGTCAGCAGCTCCCCGATGAGAGATGACAATCAGCCCCAGCATTTT. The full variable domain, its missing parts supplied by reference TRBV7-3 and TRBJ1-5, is GAGVSQTPSNKVTEKGKYVELRCDPISGHTALYWYRQSLGQGPEFLIYFQGTGAADDSGLPNDRFFAVRPEGSVSTLKIQRTERGDSAVYLCVSSSPMRDDNQPQHFGDGTRLSIL.

CDR3 coding DNA: TGCGCCAGCAGCACTCAACTAGGGAGTGAGCAGTTCTTC. It codes for CASSTQLGSEQFF. V and J are TRBV5-1 and TRBJ2-1; tentative D call: TRBD2 (5 bases). CDR1 is SGHRS and CDR2 is YFSETQ in the germline V gene. Trimming took 4 bases from V and 9 from J, leaving 14 bases between them. The CDR3 runs 13 residues.

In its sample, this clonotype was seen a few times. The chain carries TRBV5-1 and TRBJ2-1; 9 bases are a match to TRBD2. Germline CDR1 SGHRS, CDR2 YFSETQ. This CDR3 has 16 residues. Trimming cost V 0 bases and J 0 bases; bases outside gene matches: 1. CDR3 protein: CASSLVAGDSYNEQFF. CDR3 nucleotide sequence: TGCGCCAGCAGCTTGGTAGCGGGAGACTCCTACAATGAGCAGTTCTTC.

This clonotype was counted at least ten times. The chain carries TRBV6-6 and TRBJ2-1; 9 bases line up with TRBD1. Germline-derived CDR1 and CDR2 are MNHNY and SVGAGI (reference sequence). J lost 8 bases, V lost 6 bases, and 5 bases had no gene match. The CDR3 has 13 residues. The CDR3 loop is CASRGTGMDEQFF. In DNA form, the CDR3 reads TGTGCCAGCAGAGGGACAGGGATGGATGAGCAGTTCTTC.

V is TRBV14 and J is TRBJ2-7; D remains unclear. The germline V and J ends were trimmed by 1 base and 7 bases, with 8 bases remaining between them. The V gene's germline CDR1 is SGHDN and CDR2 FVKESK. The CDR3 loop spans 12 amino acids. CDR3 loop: CASSQVSQEQYV. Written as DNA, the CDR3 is TGTGCCAGCAGCCAAGTTAGCCAGGAGCAGTACGTC.